This TCR beta chain was sequenced in a study of T cells in Graves' hyperthyroidism and ophthalmopathy. Study results and limitations: Within blood appeared most thyroid clonotypes that had expanded above 0.001. Ophthalmopathy and stable hyperthyroidism were told apart by a 13 V-J model.

Per the germline V gene, CDR1 is KGHSH and CDR2 is LQKENI. The CDR3 runs to 16 residues. The J segment lost 2 bases and the V segment lost 4 bases, leaving 6 bases of the junction unmatched. Amplification targeted TCR beta CDR3 regions from RNA transcripts. With the HTBI primer set, the TCR CDR3 went through a first round of RT-PCR. A single record per CDR3 protein comes from TCRdb applying MiXCR to the multiplex PCR reads. The sample includes about 560,000 distinct CDR3 sequences, around 15% seen only once; the top ten take 15% to 20%. Note on this clonotype: Its antigen is as yet unknown.

The patients, who ranged from 18 to 65 in age, presented with newly diagnosed hyperthyroidism lasting under 2 months. PBMCs were collected from an approximately 9.5 ml volume of fresh peripheral blood. The specimen was blood. The TCR originated in a woman aged 18 to 35 with Graves' hyperthyroidism. J is TRBJ2-1 and V is TRBV18; 9 bases agree with TRBD1. This CDR3 is CASSRSGTGTYNEQFF. Here the CDR3 DNA reads TGTGCCAGCTCACGTTCCGGGACAGGGACCTACAATGAGCAGTTCTTC.